This is a list of T cell receptor beta chains from one sample in a study of blood T cells in healthy people across ages. TCRdb re-analysed the 5' RACE reads in MiXCR, keeping a single row per CDR3 protein. The sample holds more than 750,000 distinct CDR3 sequences; almost 30% are singletons and the top ten take about a tenth. The same sample was also used in a study of T cells of mothers and their children.

The sample taken for sequencing was blood. All receptors come from a woman in her forties in good health. CDR3s include the opening cysteine and the closing phenylalanine or tryptophan. The D gene is left open where the match is weak. Not all rows give a size; the values are once, few, many and, for expanded clones, a class.

few	TRBV20-1	.	TRBJ1-1	CSATTLRTEAFF	TGCAGTGCTACTACACTTCGTACTGAAGCTTTCTTT
few	TRBV27	.	TRBJ2-5	CASSDPGETQYF	TGTGCCAGCAGTGACCCGGGGGAGACCCAGTACTTC
few	TRBV20-1	.	TRBJ2-3	CSVHQGGGTDTQYF	TGCAGTGTCCACCAGGGCGGGGGCACAGATACGCAGTATTTT
few	TRBV10-3	.	TRBJ2-7	CATSEGTGSGVYEQYF	TGTGCCACCAGTGAGGGGACAGGTAGCGGGGTTTACGAGCAGTACTTC
few	TRBV7-9	TRBD2	TRBJ2-3	CASSRGLAGGTDTQYF	TGTGCCAGCAGTCGGGGACTAGCGGGGGGTACAGATACGCAGTATTTT
.	TRBV6-6	.	TRBJ1-2	CASSTRDNYGYTF	TGTGCCAGCAGTACCCGGGACAACTATGGCTACACCTTC
.	TRBV5-4	TRBD2	TRBJ2-1	CASSSTSGLSEQFF	TGTGCCAGCAGCTCGACTAGCGGGCTAAGTGAGCAGTTCTTC
few	TRBV5-1	TRBD1	TRBJ2-1	CASSLGTGRDNEQFF	TGCGCCAGCAGCTTGGGGACAGGCCGCGACAATGAGCAGTTCTTC
few	TRBV9	TRBD1	TRBJ2-5	CASSAIGTGTSEQYF	TGTGCCAGCAGCGCCATCGGGACAGGGACCTCGGAGCAGTACTTC
few	TRBV5-1	TRBD1	TRBJ1-5	CASSLLYRGRATYSNQPQHF	TGCGCCAGCAGCTTGTTATACAGGGGCCGCGCAACCTATAGCAATCAGCCCCAGCATTTT
.	TRBV10-2	TRBD2	TRBJ2-1	CASRTSGGYDEQFF	TGCGCCAGCAGGACGAGCGGGGGGTACGATGAGCAGTTCTTC
.	TRBV3-1	TRBD1	TRBJ2-4	CASSPRGTGTRSEYF	TGTGCCAGCAGCCCCCGCGGGACAGGGACTCGAAGTGAGTACTTC
many	TRBV20-1	.	TRBJ2-6	CSARVPGTLTGANVLTF	TGCAGTGCTAGAGTCCCGGGGACCCTTACTGGGGCCAACGTCCTGACTTTC
few	TRBV2	.	TRBJ2-3	CASSEQYSTDTQYF	TGTGCCAGCAGTGAACAATATAGCACAGATACGCAGTATTTT
.	TRBV18	TRBD1	TRBJ1-2	CASSPQDRGLLNYGYTF	TGTGCCAGCTCACCACAGGACAGGGGGCTCCTTAACTATGGCTACACCTTC
.	TRBV9	.	TRBJ2-1	CASSPSDYNEQLF	TGTGCCAGCAGCCCTTCAGATTACAATGAGCAGTTATTC
.	TRBV7-2	TRBD2	TRBJ2-1	CASSPRGLAGGLGNEQFF	TGTGCCAGCAGCCCCCGTGGACTAGCGGGGGGGCTGGGGAATGAGCAGTTCTTC
once	TRBV6-6	.	TRBJ1-4	CASSYRRGRGREKLFF	TGTGCCAGCAGTTACCGGAGGGGACGGGGGAGAGAAAAACTGTTTTTT
.	TRBV3-1	.	TRBJ2-5	CASSQVTGGKTQYF	TGTGCCAGCAGCCAAGTCACCGGGGGAAAGACCCAGTACTTC
.	TRBV5-1	.	TRBJ2-5	CASSLRLKETQYF	TGCGCCAGCAGCTTGCGGCTAAAAGAGACCCAGTACTTC
many	TRBV6-2/TRBV6-3	.	TRBJ2-1	CASRTRGESGEQFF	TGTGCCAGCAGAACCAGGGGGGAGTCAGGGGAGCAGTTCTTC
.	TRBV20-1	.	TRBJ1-3	CSARRSGAGNTIYF	TGCAGTGCTCGCCGGTCAGGTGCGGGAAACACCATATATTTT
few	TRBV9	.	TRBJ1-6	CASSPRGGYNSPLHF	TGTGCCAGCAGCCCCCGGGGAGGGTATAATTCACCCCTCCACTTT
.	TRBV20-1	TRBD2	TRBJ2-5	CSAHPVGLAGGLGQETQYF	TGCAGTGCCCACCCCGTGGGCCTAGCGGGGGGGCTGGGGCAAGAGACCCAGTACTTC
.	TRBV4-2	.	TRBJ2-5	CASSQGTREQETQYF	TGTGCCAGCAGCCAAGGGACAAGGGAACAAGAGACCCAGTACTTC
many	TRBV29-1	TRBD2	TRBJ2-5	CSVSGLGFRETQYF	TGCAGCGTGTCGGGACTAGGTTTTCGGGAGACCCAGTACTTC
.	TRBV12-3/TRBV12-4	.	TRBJ1-2	CASSLGWTVGGYTF	TGTGCCAGCAGTTTAGGGTGGACAGTCGGCGGCTACACCTTC
.	TRBV9	TRBD1	TRBJ2-7	CASSGGGQAWGEQYF	TGTGCCAGCAGCGGAGGGGGACAGGCCTGGGGCGAGCAGTACTTC
.	TRBV12-3/TRBV12-4	.	TRBJ1-4	CASSFRDSEKRFF	TGTGCCAGCAGTTTTCGGGATTCTGAAAAACGGTTTTTT
few	TRBV27	TRBD2	TRBJ2-1	CASSWQRGDNEQFF	TGTGCCAGCAGTTGGCAGCGGGGGGACAATGAGCAGTTCTTC
.	TRBV6-5	TRBD1	TRBJ1-6	CASSFTTGMNSPLHF	TGTGCCAGCAGTTTCACGACAGGGATGAATTCACCCCTCCACTTT
few	TRBV12-3/TRBV12-4	TRBD1	TRBJ1-1	CASSQGALGTEAFF	TGTGCCAGCAGTCAGGGGGCTTTGGGGACTGAAGCTTTCTTT
many	TRBV6-1	.	TRBJ1-1	CASIGLLNTEAFF	TGTGCCAGCATTGGACTCCTGAACACTGAAGCTTTCTTT
.	TRBV20-1	.	TRBJ1-1	CSVISYTEAFF	TGCAGTGTTATTTCTTACACTGAAGCTTTCTTT
.	TRBV12-3/TRBV12-4	.	TRBJ2-5	CASSTRARQETQYF	TGTGCCAGCAGTACTCGGGCCAGACAAGAGACCCAGTACTTC
.	TRBV9	.	TRBJ1-1	CASSVEGTLNTEAFF	TGTGCCAGCAGCGTAGAAGGGACCCTTAACACTGAAGCTTTCTTT
.	TRBV20-1	.	TRBJ1-2	CSADSAGVSNYGYTF	TGCAGTGCTGACTCCGCTGGCGTCTCTAACTATGGCTACACCTTC
many	TRBV7-9	.	TRBJ1-1	CASSSRTENTEAFF	TGTGCCAGCAGCTCGCGGACAGAGAACACTGAAGCTTTCTTT
.	TRBV10-2	.	TRBJ2-7	CASSGRSYGQYF	TGCGCCAGCAGTGGCCGCTCCTACGGGCAGTACTTC
.	TRBV5-1	TRBD2	TRBJ2-3	CASSYLAGPTDTQYF	TGCGCCAGCAGCTACCTAGCGGGGCCCACAGATACGCAGTATTTT
many	TRBV10-3	.	TRBJ2-3	CAISDVLEGSDTQYF	TGTGCCATCAGTGACGTCCTAGAGGGCAGCGATACGCAGTATTTT
few	TRBV11-2	TRBD1	TRBJ2-3	CACNRQGEKDTQYF	TGTGCCTGCAATCGACAGGGGGAAAAGGATACGCAGTATTTT
.	TRBV2	TRBD2	TRBJ2-7	CANSTLTSGPDEQYF	TGTGCCAACAGTACCCTGACTAGCGGCCCTGACGAGCAGTACTTC
few	TRBV10-3	TRBD1	TRBJ1-2	CAISDNPGGYGYTF	TGTGCCATCAGTGACAATCCAGGGGGCTATGGCTACACCTTC
few	TRBV15	.	TRBJ1-1	CATSSQGGGTEAFF	TGTGCCACCAGCAGTCAAGGGGGAGGCACTGAAGCTTTCTTT
.	TRBV11-2	TRBD2	TRBJ2-4	CASSSGGAKNIQYF	TGTGCCAGCAGCTCCGGGGGGGCCAAAAACATTCAGTACTTC
.	TRBV6-5	.	TRBJ1-4	CASSYDGEKLFF	TGTGCCAGCAGTTACGATGGGGAAAAACTGTTTTTT
few	TRBV7-2	TRBD1	TRBJ1-4	CASSFRGRDEKLFF	TGTGCCAGCAGCTTCAGGGGGCGAGATGAAAAACTGTTTTTT
few	TRBV29-1	.	TRBJ1-1	CSVEDNIVEAFF	TGCAGCGTTGAAGACAACATCGTTGAAGCTTTCTTT
many	TRBV28	.	TRBJ2-6	CASLGGDSGANVLTF	TGTGCCAGTCTAGGAGGGGACTCTGGGGCCAACGTCCTGACTTTC